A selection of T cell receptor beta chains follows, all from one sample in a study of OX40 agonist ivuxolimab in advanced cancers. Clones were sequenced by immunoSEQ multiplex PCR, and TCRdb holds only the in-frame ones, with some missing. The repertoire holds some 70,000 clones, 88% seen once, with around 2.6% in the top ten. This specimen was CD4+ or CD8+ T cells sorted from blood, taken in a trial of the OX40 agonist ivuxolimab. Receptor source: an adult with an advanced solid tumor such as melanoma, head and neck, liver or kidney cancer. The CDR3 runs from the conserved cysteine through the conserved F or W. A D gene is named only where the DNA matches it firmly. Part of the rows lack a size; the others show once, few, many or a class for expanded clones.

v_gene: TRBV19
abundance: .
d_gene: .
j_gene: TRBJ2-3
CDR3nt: TGTGCCAGTAGTATAGCTCTCCCTGGAGCGAATACGCAGTATTTT
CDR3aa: CASSIALPGANTQYF

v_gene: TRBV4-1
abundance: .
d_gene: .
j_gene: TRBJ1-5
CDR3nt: TGCGCCAGCAGCCAAGATGACGGAGCTCAGCCCCAGCATTTT
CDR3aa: CASSQDDGAQPQHF

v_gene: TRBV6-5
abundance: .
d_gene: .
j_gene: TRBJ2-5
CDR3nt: TGTGCCAGCAGTTACACGGGACACCTGTCAAAAGAGACCCAGTACTTC
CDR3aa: CASSYTGHLSKETQYF

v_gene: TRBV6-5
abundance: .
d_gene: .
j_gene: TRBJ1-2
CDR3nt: TGTGCCAGCAGTTCCAGGGGCGATCGGGGCTACACCTTC
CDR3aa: CASSSRGDRGYTF

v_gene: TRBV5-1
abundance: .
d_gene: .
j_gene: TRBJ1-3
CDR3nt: TGCGCCAGCAGCCCGGACAGTCTGGGCGGAAACACCATATATTTT
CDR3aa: CASSPDSLGGNTIYF

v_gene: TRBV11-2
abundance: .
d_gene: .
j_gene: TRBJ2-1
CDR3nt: TGTGCCAGCGGAGTCCCCTACAATGAGCAGTTCTTC
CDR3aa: CASGVPYNEQFF

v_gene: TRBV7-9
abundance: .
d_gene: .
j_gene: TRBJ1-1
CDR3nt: TGTGCCAGCAGCCTAAATACTCATCCGGGACCCTTGGGCACTGAAGCTTTCTTT
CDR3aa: CASSLNTHPGPLGTEAFF

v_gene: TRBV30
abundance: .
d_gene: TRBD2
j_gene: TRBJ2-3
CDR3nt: TGTGCCTGGAGTGTACAAGCGGGGGCCGATACGCAGTATTTT
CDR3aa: CAWSVQAGADTQYF

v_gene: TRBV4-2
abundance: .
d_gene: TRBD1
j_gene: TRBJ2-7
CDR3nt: TGTGCCAGCAGCCAGGGGACAGCCGACTACGAGCAGTACTTC
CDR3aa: CASSQGTADYEQYF

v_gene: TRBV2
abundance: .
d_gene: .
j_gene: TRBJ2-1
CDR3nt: TGTGCCAGCACCCGCCCAAGCGGCCTCTACAATGAGCAGTTCTTC
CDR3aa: CASTRPSGLYNEQFF

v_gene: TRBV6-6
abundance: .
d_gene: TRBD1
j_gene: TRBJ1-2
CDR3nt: TGTGCCAGCAGCCGACTAGAAAAGACAGGGAACACTGGCTACACCTTC
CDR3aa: CASSRLEKTGNTGYTF

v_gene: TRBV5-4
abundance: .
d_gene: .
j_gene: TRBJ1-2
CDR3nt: TGTGCCAGCAGCTTGACGTGGACAGAGGATGGCTACACCTTC
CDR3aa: CASSLTWTEDGYTF

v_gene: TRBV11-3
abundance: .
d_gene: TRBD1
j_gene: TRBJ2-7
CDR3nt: TGTGCCAGACCGTCGGACAGGGATGCCTACGAGCAGTACTTC
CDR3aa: CARPSDRDAYEQYF

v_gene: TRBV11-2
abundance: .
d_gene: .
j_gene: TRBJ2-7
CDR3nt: TGTGCCAGCAGCTTGAGGCAGGGGCTAGCGGAACGTCAGCAGTACTTC
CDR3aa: CASSLRQGLAERQQYF

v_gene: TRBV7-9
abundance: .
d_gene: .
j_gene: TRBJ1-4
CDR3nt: TGTGCCAGCAGCTTAGATCAGGAGATTAATGAAAAACTGTTTTTT
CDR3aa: CASSLDQEINEKLFF

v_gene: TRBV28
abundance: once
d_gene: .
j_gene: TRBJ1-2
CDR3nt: TGTGCCAGCAGGGCCGGGACAAAGGAAAAAACCTTC
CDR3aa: CASRAGTKEKTF

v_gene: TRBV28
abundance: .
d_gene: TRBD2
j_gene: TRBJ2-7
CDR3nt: TGTGCCAGCAGCCCCTCGCTAGCGGGAGTATTCGAGCAGTACTTC
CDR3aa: CASSPSLAGVFEQYF

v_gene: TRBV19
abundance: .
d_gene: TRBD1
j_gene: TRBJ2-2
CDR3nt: TGTGCCAGTAGTTTCCGGACAGGATCAACCGGGGAGCTGTTTTTT
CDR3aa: CASSFRTGSTGELFF